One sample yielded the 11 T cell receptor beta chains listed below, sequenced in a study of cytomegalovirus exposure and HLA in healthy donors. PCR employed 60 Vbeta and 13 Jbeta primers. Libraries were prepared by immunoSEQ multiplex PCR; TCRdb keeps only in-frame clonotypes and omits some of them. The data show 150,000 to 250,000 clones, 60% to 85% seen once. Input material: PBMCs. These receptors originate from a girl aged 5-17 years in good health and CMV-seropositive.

This chain's CDR3 is CSVDGSREADTQYF. As DNA, the CDR3 is TGCAGCGTTGACGGGTCTAGAGAGGCCGATACGCAGTATTTT. The chain carries TRBV29-1 and TRBJ2-3; D remains ambiguous. The CDR3 is made up of 14 amino acids. From germline, CDR1 is SQVTM and CDR2 ANQGSEA. The V end was cut by 3 bases, the J end by 6 bases, with 16 bases between.

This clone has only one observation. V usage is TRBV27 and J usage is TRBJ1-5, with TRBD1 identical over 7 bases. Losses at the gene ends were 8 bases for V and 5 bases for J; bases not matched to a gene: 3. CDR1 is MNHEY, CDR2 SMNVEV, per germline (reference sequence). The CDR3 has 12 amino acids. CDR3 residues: CASGGQYQPQHF. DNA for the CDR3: TGTGCCAGCGGGGGACAGTATCAGCCCCAGCATTTT.

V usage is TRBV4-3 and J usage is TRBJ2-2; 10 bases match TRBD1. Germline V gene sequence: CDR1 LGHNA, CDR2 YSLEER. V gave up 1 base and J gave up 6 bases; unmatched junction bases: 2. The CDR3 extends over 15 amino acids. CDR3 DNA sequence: TGCGCCAGCAGCCAAGCGGGACAGGGGTCCGGGGAGCTGTTTTTT. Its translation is CASSQAGQGSGELFF.

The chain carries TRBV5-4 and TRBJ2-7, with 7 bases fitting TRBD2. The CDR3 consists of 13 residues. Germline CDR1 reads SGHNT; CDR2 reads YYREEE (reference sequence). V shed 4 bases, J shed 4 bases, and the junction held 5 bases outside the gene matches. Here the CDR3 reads CASSPGGIYEQYF. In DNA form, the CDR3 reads TGTGCCAGCAGCCCCGGGGGGATATACGAGCAGTACTTC. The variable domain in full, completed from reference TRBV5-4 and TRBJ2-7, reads ETGVTQSPTHLIKTRGQQVTLRCSSQSGHNTVSWYQQALGQGPQFIFQYYREEENGRGNFPPRFSGLQFPNYSSELNVNALELDDSALYLCASSPGGIYEQYFGPGTRLTVT.

CDR3 DNA sequence: TGTGCCAGCAGCAAACTAGCGGGGGCGAACAATGAGCAGTTCTTC. Protein sequence: CASSKLAGANNEQFF. The chain couples TRBV7-7 to TRBJ2-1, with 11 bases aligning to TRBD2. V was pared by 5 bases and J by 5 bases, with 5 bases of the junction left unmatched. The CDR3 extends over 15 amino acids. Germline assignment: CDR1 SSHAT and CDR2 FNYEAQ (reference sequence).

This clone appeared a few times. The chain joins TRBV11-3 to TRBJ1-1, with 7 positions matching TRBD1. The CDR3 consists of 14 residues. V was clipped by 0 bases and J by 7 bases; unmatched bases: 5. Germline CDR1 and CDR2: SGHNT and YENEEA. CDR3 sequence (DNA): TGTGCCAGCAGCTTAGATGGCGGACAGGATGAAGCTTTCTTT. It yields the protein CASSLDGGQDEAFF.

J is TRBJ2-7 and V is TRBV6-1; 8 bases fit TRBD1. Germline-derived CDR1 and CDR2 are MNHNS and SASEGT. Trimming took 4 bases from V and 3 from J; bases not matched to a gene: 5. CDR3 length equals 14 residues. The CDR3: CASSVTGTGYEQYF. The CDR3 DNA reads TGTGCCAGCAGTGTGACCGGGACAGGCTACGAGCAGTACTTC.

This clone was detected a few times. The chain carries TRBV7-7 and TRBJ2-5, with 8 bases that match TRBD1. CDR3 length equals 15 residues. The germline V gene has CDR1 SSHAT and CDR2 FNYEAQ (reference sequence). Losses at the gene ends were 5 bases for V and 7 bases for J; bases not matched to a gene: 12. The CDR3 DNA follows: TGTGCCAGCAGCCAGGGGGCCGACGCGCGGATGACCCAGTACTTC. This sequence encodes CASSQGADARMTQYF.

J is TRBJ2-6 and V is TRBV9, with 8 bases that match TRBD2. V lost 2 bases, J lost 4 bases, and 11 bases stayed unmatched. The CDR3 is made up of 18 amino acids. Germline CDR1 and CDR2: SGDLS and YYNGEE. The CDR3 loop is CASSVSGGLREGANVLTF. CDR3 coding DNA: TGTGCCAGCAGCGTTTCGGGGGGGCTCCGGGAAGGGGCCAACGTCCTGACTTTC.

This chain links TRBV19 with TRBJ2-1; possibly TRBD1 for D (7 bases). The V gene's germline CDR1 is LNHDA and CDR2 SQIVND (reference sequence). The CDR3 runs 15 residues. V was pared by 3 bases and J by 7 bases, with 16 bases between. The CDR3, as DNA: TGTGCCAGTAGTATTGAGGGGGCCCGGGGGAATGAGCAGTTCTTC. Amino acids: CASSIEGARGNEQFF.

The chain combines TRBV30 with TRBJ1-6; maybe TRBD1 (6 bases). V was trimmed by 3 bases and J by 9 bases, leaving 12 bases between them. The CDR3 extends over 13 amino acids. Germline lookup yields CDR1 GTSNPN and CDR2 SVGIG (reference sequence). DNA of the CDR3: TGTGCCTGGAGCCCAAACAGGGTTTCACCCCTCCACTTT. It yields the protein CAWSPNRVSPLHF. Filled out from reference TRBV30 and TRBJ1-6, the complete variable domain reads SQTIHQWPATLVQPVGSPLSLECTVEGTSNPNLYWYRQAAGRGLQLLFYSVGIGQISSEVPQNLSASRPQDRQFILSSKKLLLSDSGFYLCAWSPNRVSPLHFGNGTRLTVT.